This record covers a single T cell receptor beta chain. With V trimmed by 1 base and J by 4 bases, 4 bases remained unmatched. The length of the CDR3 is 14 residues. Germline lookup yields CDR1 SGHTA and CDR2 FQGNSA. The record originates from a study of beta chain features in type 1 diabetes. Every bit of the isolated RNA underwent reverse transcription, so sequencing read expressed TCRB transcripts. This table comes from immunoSEQ multiplex PCR, and its TCRdb copy is limited to in-frame clones, with some not included. The table includes roughly 170,000 clones, roughly an eighth detected once. The receptor was isolated from a woman in her late teens or twenties in good health. The rearrangement links TRBV7-2 to TRBJ2-7; TRBD1 matches 7 bases. The sample was central memory CD4+ T cells from blood. The CDR3 DNA sequence: TGTGCCAGCAGCTTAGATACAGGGGCGTACGAGCAGTACTTC. Amino acids: CASSLDTGAYEQYF.